The rows below give T cell receptor beta chains drawn from one sample of a study of CD8 T cells in Susac syndrome. TCRdb used MiXCR to reprocess the immunoSEQ multiplex PCR reads, holding one entry per CDR3 protein. The data contain roughly 100,000 distinct CDR3 sequences, around 94% of them singletons. Sequencing used CD4+ T cells from PBMCs. The source of these receptors is a human donor with Susac syndrome. The CDR3 runs from the conserved cysteine through the conserved F or W. Fields, in order: D gene, V gene, clone size, J gene, CDR3 protein, CDR3 DNA. A D gene is named only where the DNA matches it firmly. Size values are once, few and many counts, or a class for expanded clones, and some rows have none.

d_call: TRBD1
v_call: TRBV29-1
clone_size: NA
j_call: TRBJ1-1
cdr3_aa: CSVGTGRAEAFF
cdr3_nt: TGCAGCGTTGGGACAGGGAGGGCTGAAGCTTTCTTT

d_call: NA
v_call: TRBV30
clone_size: NA
j_call: TRBJ2-1
cdr3_aa: CAWRPAGLKNEQFF
cdr3_nt: TGTGCCTGGAGGCCCGCGGGGCTTAAGAATGAGCAGTTCTTC

d_call: NA
v_call: TRBV7-2
clone_size: NA
j_call: TRBJ2-1
cdr3_aa: CASSLWDRLNEQFF
cdr3_nt: TGTGCCAGCAGCCTATGGGACCGACTCAATGAGCAGTTCTTC

d_call: TRBD1
v_call: TRBV3-1
clone_size: NA
j_call: TRBJ1-5
cdr3_aa: CASSQNRGGNQPQHF
cdr3_nt: TGTGCCAGCAGCCAAAACAGGGGGGGCAATCAGCCCCAGCATTTT

d_call: NA
v_call: TRBV6-5
clone_size: NA
j_call: TRBJ1-1
cdr3_aa: CATTSRGSRNTEAFF
cdr3_nt: TGTGCCACGACGAGTAGAGGTTCTCGGAACACTGAAGCTTTCTTT

d_call: NA
v_call: TRBV12-3/TRBV12-4
clone_size: NA
j_call: TRBJ2-7
cdr3_aa: CASSTDGTYEQYF
cdr3_nt: TGTGCCAGCAGCACGGACGGAACCTACGAGCAGTACTTC

d_call: NA
v_call: TRBV7-9
clone_size: NA
j_call: TRBJ2-1
cdr3_aa: CASSLLKNEQFF
cdr3_nt: TGTGCCAGCAGCTTACTTAAAAATGAGCAGTTCTTC

d_call: NA
v_call: TRBV9
clone_size: NA
j_call: TRBJ2-1
cdr3_aa: CASNPVGYYNEQFF
cdr3_nt: TGTGCCAGCAACCCCGTCGGGTACTACAATGAGCAGTTCTTC

d_call: NA
v_call: TRBV5-1
clone_size: NA
j_call: TRBJ1-6
cdr3_aa: CASSEGSQRINSPLHF
cdr3_nt: TGCGCCAGCTCGGAAGGTAGTCAAAGGATAAATTCACCCCTCCACTTT

d_call: TRBD2
v_call: TRBV2
clone_size: NA
j_call: TRBJ2-5
cdr3_aa: CASDRELASETQYF
cdr3_nt: TGTGCCAGCGACCGGGAACTAGCGTCAGAGACCCAGTACTTC

d_call: NA
v_call: TRBV20-1
clone_size: NA
j_call: TRBJ2-3
cdr3_aa: CSARDASTDTQYF
cdr3_nt: TGCAGTGCTAGAGATGCCAGCACAGATACGCAGTATTTT

d_call: NA
v_call: TRBV2
clone_size: once
j_call: TRBJ2-1
cdr3_aa: CASRAVSYNEQFF
cdr3_nt: TGTGCCAGCAGGGCAGTCTCCTACAATGAGCAGTTCTTC

d_call: NA
v_call: TRBV4-2
clone_size: NA
j_call: TRBJ1-5
cdr3_aa: CASSPSQFLSNQPQHF
cdr3_nt: TGTGCCAGCAGCCCATCGCAGTTCTTGAGCAATCAGCCCCAGCATTTT

d_call: NA
v_call: TRBV30
clone_size: NA
j_call: TRBJ1-2
cdr3_aa: CAWSEDFQGYTF
cdr3_nt: TGTGCCTGGAGTGAGGACTTCCAGGGCTACACCTTC

d_call: TRBD2
v_call: TRBV6-1
clone_size: NA
j_call: TRBJ2-3
cdr3_aa: CASISGGTDTQYF
cdr3_nt: TGTGCCAGCATATCGGGGGGTACAGATACGCAGTATTTT

d_call: TRBD1
v_call: TRBV27
clone_size: NA
j_call: TRBJ2-7
cdr3_aa: CASSSSGTGRREQYF
cdr3_nt: TGTGCCAGCAGTTCCTCCGGGACAGGACGCCGCGAGCAGTACTTC

d_call: NA
v_call: TRBV19
clone_size: NA
j_call: TRBJ2-2
cdr3_aa: CASSFGLDRLFF
cdr3_nt: TGTGCCAGTAGTTTCGGACTGGATAGGCTGTTTTTT

d_call: NA
v_call: TRBV2
clone_size: NA
j_call: TRBJ1-2
cdr3_aa: CASSENLGSGYTF
cdr3_nt: TGTGCCAGCAGTGAAAATCTCGGGTCTGGCTACACCTTC

d_call: NA
v_call: TRBV14
clone_size: NA
j_call: TRBJ2-3
cdr3_aa: CASSQTDTGYTDTQYF
cdr3_nt: TGTGCCAGCAGCCAAACGGACACCGGTTACACAGATACGCAGTATTTT

d_call: TRBD2
v_call: TRBV5-1
clone_size: NA
j_call: TRBJ2-1
cdr3_aa: CASSLEASGGATFF
cdr3_nt: TGCGCCAGCAGCTTGGAGGCTAGCGGGGGGGCCACGTTCTTC

d_call: NA
v_call: TRBV14
clone_size: few
j_call: TRBJ2-7
cdr3_aa: CASSQGSSSYEQYF
cdr3_nt: TGTGCCAGCAGCCAAGGTTCCAGCTCCTACGAGCAGTACTTC

d_call: NA
v_call: TRBV5-1
clone_size: NA
j_call: TRBJ2-3
cdr3_aa: CASSSLPSTDTQYF
cdr3_nt: TGCGCCAGCAGCTCCCTCCCCAGCACAGATACGCAGTATTTT

d_call: NA
v_call: TRBV24-1
clone_size: once
j_call: TRBJ2-3
cdr3_aa: CATSDRKTGTQYF
cdr3_nt: TGTGCCACCAGTGATCGGAAGACCGGTACGCAGTATTTT

d_call: TRBD2
v_call: TRBV2
clone_size: NA
j_call: TRBJ2-3
cdr3_aa: CASTLAADTQYF
cdr3_nt: TGTGCCAGCACCCTAGCGGCAGATACGCAGTATTTT

d_call: NA
v_call: TRBV15
clone_size: NA
j_call: TRBJ2-3
cdr3_aa: CATTPRAGSTDTQYF
cdr3_nt: TGTGCCACCACCCCAAGGGCAGGTAGCACAGATACGCAGTATTTT

d_call: TRBD1
v_call: TRBV30
clone_size: NA
j_call: TRBJ1-6
cdr3_aa: CAWSPGTGISPLHF
cdr3_nt: TGTGCCTGGAGTCCCGGGACAGGGATATCACCCCTCCACTTT

d_call: NA
v_call: TRBV20-1
clone_size: NA
j_call: TRBJ2-5
cdr3_aa: CSARDPGAQTQYF
cdr3_nt: TGCAGTGCTAGAGATCCCGGAGCACAGACCCAGTACTTC

d_call: TRBD1
v_call: TRBV12-3/TRBV12-4
clone_size: NA
j_call: TRBJ2-2
cdr3_aa: CASSLRTGDTGELFF
cdr3_nt: TGTGCCAGCAGTCTCCGGACAGGGGACACCGGGGAGCTGTTTTTT

d_call: TRBD1
v_call: TRBV29-1
clone_size: NA
j_call: TRBJ1-4
cdr3_aa: CSAPGTGGAELFF
cdr3_nt: TGCAGCGCTCCCGGGACAGGGGGCGCAGAACTGTTTTTT

d_call: NA
v_call: TRBV15
clone_size: NA
j_call: TRBJ1-1
cdr3_aa: CATSRDRPTEAFF
cdr3_nt: TGTGCCACCAGCAGAGACAGGCCCACTGAAGCTTTCTTT

d_call: TRBD2
v_call: TRBV29-1
clone_size: NA
j_call: TRBJ2-3
cdr3_aa: CSARTSGGDTQYF
cdr3_nt: TGCAGCGCGAGGACTAGCGGGGGTGATACGCAGTATTTT

d_call: TRBD1
v_call: TRBV4-1
clone_size: NA
j_call: TRBJ1-2
cdr3_aa: CASSQDRAGGARSYTF
cdr3_nt: TGCGCCAGCAGCCAAGATAGGGCAGGGGGCGCGAGGAGCTACACCTTC

d_call: TRBD1
v_call: TRBV29-1
clone_size: once
j_call: TRBJ2-3
cdr3_aa: CSVDRGTGADTQYF
cdr3_nt: TGCAGCGTTGACCGCGGGACAGGCGCAGATACGCAGTATTTT

d_call: TRBD2
v_call: TRBV20-1
clone_size: NA
j_call: TRBJ2-7
cdr3_aa: CSARALAGDLSYEQYF
cdr3_nt: TGCAGTGCTAGGGCCCTAGCGGGGGACCTCTCCTACGAGCAGTACTTC

d_call: TRBD2
v_call: TRBV2
clone_size: NA
j_call: TRBJ2-5
cdr3_aa: CASSVTGTTRETQYF
cdr3_nt: TGTGCCAGCAGTGTTACCGGGACTACTAGGGAGACCCAGTACTTC

d_call: NA
v_call: TRBV7-8
clone_size: NA
j_call: TRBJ2-1
cdr3_aa: CASRYRVRNEQFF
cdr3_nt: TGTGCCAGCAGGTACAGGGTAAGGAATGAGCAGTTCTTC

d_call: NA
v_call: TRBV5-6
clone_size: NA
j_call: TRBJ2-3
cdr3_aa: CASSLQTRTDTQYF
cdr3_nt: TGTGCCAGCAGCTTGCAGACCCGAACAGATACGCAGTATTTT

d_call: TRBD1
v_call: TRBV14
clone_size: NA
j_call: TRBJ2-7
cdr3_aa: CASSQFQGAGPYEQYF
cdr3_nt: TGTGCCAGCAGCCAATTTCAGGGGGCCGGGCCCTACGAGCAGTACTTC

d_call: TRBD1
v_call: TRBV20-1
clone_size: NA
j_call: TRBJ1-2
cdr3_aa: CSAILHQTGGDGYTF
cdr3_nt: TGCAGTGCTATCCTCCACCAAACAGGGGGAGATGGCTACACCTTC

d_call: TRBD1
v_call: TRBV7-3
clone_size: NA
j_call: TRBJ2-5
cdr3_aa: CASSLGSTGSETQYF
cdr3_nt: TGTGCCAGCAGCTTAGGATCGACAGGGTCAGAGACCCAGTACTTC

d_call: TRBD2
v_call: TRBV6-5
clone_size: NA
j_call: TRBJ2-1
cdr3_aa: CASSYSAGSGGRKGEQFF
cdr3_nt: TGTGCCAGCAGTTACTCGGCAGGTAGCGGGGGGCGAAAGGGTGAGCAGTTCTTC

d_call: TRBD2
v_call: TRBV7-2
clone_size: once
j_call: TRBJ2-3
cdr3_aa: CASSLSSGGSSHTQYF
cdr3_nt: TGTGCCAGCAGCTTATCGAGCGGGGGCTCCTCACATACGCAGTATTTT

d_call: NA
v_call: TRBV29-1
clone_size: NA
j_call: TRBJ1-6
cdr3_aa: CSVARGYNSPLHF
cdr3_nt: TGCAGCGTTGCTAGGGGGTATAATTCACCCCTCCACTTT

d_call: NA
v_call: TRBV20-1
clone_size: NA
j_call: TRBJ2-5
cdr3_aa: CSATLITKKETQYF
cdr3_nt: TGCAGTGCTACGCTAATAACCAAGAAAGAGACCCAGTACTTC

d_call: NA
v_call: TRBV4-3
clone_size: once
j_call: TRBJ2-4
cdr3_aa: CASSQPTENIQYF
cdr3_nt: TGCGCCAGCAGCCAACCGACAGAAAACATTCAGTACTTC

d_call: NA
v_call: TRBV19
clone_size: NA
j_call: TRBJ1-2
cdr3_aa: CASSQTVTYGYTF
cdr3_nt: TGTGCCAGTAGTCAAACAGTTACCTATGGCTACACCTTC

d_call: TRBD1
v_call: TRBV7-2
clone_size: NA
j_call: TRBJ1-5
cdr3_aa: CASSSPSGTGVNQPQHF
cdr3_nt: TGTGCCAGCAGCTCTCCATCCGGGACAGGAGTTAATCAGCCCCAGCATTTT

d_call: NA
v_call: TRBV5-6
clone_size: NA
j_call: TRBJ2-7
cdr3_aa: CASSSVITALGDEQYF
cdr3_nt: TGTGCCAGCAGCTCGGTGATCACAGCCTTGGGGGACGAGCAGTACTTC

d_call: TRBD1
v_call: TRBV30
clone_size: NA
j_call: TRBJ1-5
cdr3_aa: CAWTSWDRDQPQHF
cdr3_nt: TGTGCCTGGACCTCCTGGGACAGGGATCAGCCCCAGCATTTT

d_call: TRBD2
v_call: TRBV2
clone_size: NA
j_call: TRBJ2-5
cdr3_aa: CASSEDGRRETQYF
cdr3_nt: TGTGCCAGCAGTGAAGACGGGAGGAGAGAGACCCAGTACTTC

d_call: NA
v_call: TRBV29-1
clone_size: NA
j_call: TRBJ1-1
cdr3_aa: CSVAEGGAGEAFF
cdr3_nt: TGCAGCGTTGCCGAAGGGGGGGCGGGTGAAGCTTTCTTT

d_call: TRBD1
v_call: TRBV12-3/TRBV12-4
clone_size: NA
j_call: TRBJ1-5
cdr3_aa: CASGKWDSPNQPQHF
cdr3_nt: TGTGCCAGCGGGAAGTGGGACAGCCCCAATCAGCCCCAGCATTTT

d_call: NA
v_call: TRBV19
clone_size: NA
j_call: TRBJ2-3
cdr3_aa: CASSIEGTDTQYF
cdr3_nt: TGTGCCAGTAGTATAGAAGGCACAGATACGCAGTATTTT

d_call: TRBD1
v_call: TRBV29-1
clone_size: NA
j_call: TRBJ2-2
cdr3_aa: CSVETRQGPTGELFF
cdr3_nt: TGCAGCGTTGAAACCAGACAGGGGCCCACCGGGGAGCTGTTTTTT

d_call: NA
v_call: TRBV13
clone_size: NA
j_call: TRBJ2-7
cdr3_aa: CASSLISGSNTYEQYF
cdr3_nt: TGTGCCAGCAGCTTAATTTCAGGGTCCAACACCTACGAGCAGTACTTC

d_call: NA
v_call: TRBV27
clone_size: NA
j_call: TRBJ1-1
cdr3_aa: CASSRGTLNTEAFF
cdr3_nt: TGTGCCAGCAGTAGAGGGACGCTGAACACTGAAGCTTTCTTT

d_call: TRBD1
v_call: TRBV14
clone_size: NA
j_call: TRBJ2-7
cdr3_aa: CASSPRTGAYEQYF
cdr3_nt: TGTGCCAGCAGCCCCCGGACAGGGGCCTACGAGCAGTACTTC

d_call: NA
v_call: TRBV29-1
clone_size: NA
j_call: TRBJ2-1
cdr3_aa: CSVERIEQFF
cdr3_nt: TGCAGCGTTGAGAGGATCGAGCAGTTCTTC

d_call: TRBD2
v_call: TRBV4-2
clone_size: NA
j_call: TRBJ2-3
cdr3_aa: CASSQAGGPDTDTQYF
cdr3_nt: TGTGCCAGCAGCCAAGCGGGGGGGCCTGACACAGATACGCAGTATTTT

d_call: NA
v_call: TRBV15
clone_size: once
j_call: TRBJ1-2
cdr3_aa: CATSREQGGYGYTF
cdr3_nt: TGTGCCACCAGCAGGGAGCAAGGGGGCTATGGCTACACCTTC